The rows below give T cell receptor beta chains drawn from one sample of a study of human thymus T cells. Clones were read by immunoSEQ multiplex PCR, and TCRdb kept only the in-frame ones, dropping some. Of 45,000 to 75,000 clones in the sample, nearly 95% were seen once. Sample: blood. These receptors originate from a boy under two years old with a congenital heart defect but otherwise immunologically healthy. Both conserved end residues are part of each CDR3. The D gene is left open where the match is weak. Clone sizes are given selectively: once, few, many, or a class where the clone is expanded.

size	D	V	J	DNA	CDR3
.	TRBD2	TRBV6-5	TRBJ2-1	TGTGCCAGCAGTTACGGACTAGTACCCAATGAGCAGTTCTTC	CASSYGLVPNEQFF
.	TRBD2	TRBV14	TRBJ2-7	TGTGCCAGCAGCCACCTACAGACTAGCGGACCCTACGAGCAGTACTTC	CASSHLQTSGPYEQYF
few	.	TRBV29-1	TRBJ2-1	TGCAGCGTATATCTGTCCCTGTGGGATGAGCAGTTCTTC	CSVYLSLWDEQFF
.	TRBD1	TRBV7-9	TRBJ2-1	TGTGCCAGCAGCGCCCACCCAGGGGGCCGGCACAATGAGCAGTTCTTC	CASSAHPGGRHNEQFF
.	.	TRBV10-3	TRBJ1-1	TGTGCCATCAGAGACAGCTATGAAGCTTTCTTT	CAIRDSYEAFF
.	TRBD2	TRBV2	TRBJ2-5	TGTGCCAGCAGGGAACTAGCGGGAGGATTCAAAGAGACCCAGTACTTC	CASRELAGGFKETQYF
.	.	TRBV5-8	TRBJ1-2	TGTGCCAGCAGCGCGGCCGGGGGCCGGACGTGGAGGGGCTACACCTTC	CASSAAGGRTWRGYTF
.	.	TRBV28	TRBJ2-1	TGTGCCAGCAGGGAGGCCTACAATGAGCAGTTCTTC	CASREAYNEQFF
.	TRBD1	TRBV10-3	TRBJ2-6	TGTGCCAGTGCCGGGACAGGGGTATCCGGGGCCAACGTCCTGACTTTC	CASAGTGVSGANVLTF
.	TRBD2	TRBV7-4	TRBJ2-5	TGTGCCAGCAGCTTAGAAGGAGTAGCGGGACAAGAGACCCAGTACTTC	CASSLEGVAGQETQYF
.	.	TRBV7-2	TRBJ2-5	TGTGCCAGCAGCTTAGCTCTGTGGAGCGGCCGGGACGCCCAGTACTTC	CASSLALWSGRDAQYF
.	.	TRBV9	TRBJ2-3	TGTGCCAGCAGCGTAGCGGGGCCCTACACAGATACGCAGTATTTT	CASSVAGPYTDTQYF
.	.	TRBV27	TRBJ2-7	TGTGCCAGCAGTTTAAGGTTCACCTACGAGCAGTACTTC	CASSLRFTYEQYF
.	.	TRBV5-1	TRBJ2-3	TGCGCCAGCAGCCTCAGCACAGATACGCAGTATTTT	CASSLSTDTQYF
.	TRBD2	TRBV11-2	TRBJ2-5	TGTGCCAGCAGCTTTAGCGGGAATGGGGGAGAGACCCAGTACTTC	CASSFSGNGGETQYF
few	TRBD1	TRBV5-1	TRBJ2-1	TGCGCCAGCAGCTGGACAGGGGGCAATGAGCAGTTCTTC	CASSWTGGNEQFF
.	.	TRBV27	TRBJ2-2	TGTGCCAGCAGTTTAGGAGGGGGGGTAACCGGGGAGCTGTTTTTT	CASSLGGGVTGELFF
.	TRBD1	TRBV18	TRBJ2-4	TGTGCCAGCTCACCAGGACAGGGTTTAGCCAAAAACATTCAGTACTTC	CASSPGQGLAKNIQYF
.	.	TRBV7-9	TRBJ1-1	TGTGCCAGCAGCTTCTCGAATAGGGTACCGGACGGGTGGCGTACCTTT	CASSFSNRVPDGWRTF
.	TRBD2	TRBV6-5	TRBJ2-5	TGTGCCAGCACCACGGGCCTAGCGGTACCCTTCCAGTACTTC	CASTTGLAVPFQYF
.	TRBD2	TRBV2	TRBJ2-3	TGTGCCAGCAGTGAAGCGGGTAGCGGGAGGACAGATACGCAGTATTTT	CASSEAGSGRTDTQYF
.	.	TRBV29-1	TRBJ1-2	TGCAGCGTTGACGGGACCGATTATGGCTACACCTTC	CSVDGTDYGYTF
.	.	TRBV9	TRBJ2-7	TGTGCCAGCACCTGTCCCTACGAGCAGTACTTC	CASTCPYEQYF
.	.	TRBV7-8	TRBJ2-1	TGTGCCAGCAGCTTAGACTTCGCTCCAGGGAATGAGCAGTTCTTC	CASSLDFAPGNEQFF
.	.	TRBV7-2	TRBJ1-2	TGTGCCAGCAGCTTAGAATGGAGCACCTACTATGGCTACACCTTC	CASSLEWSTYYGYTF